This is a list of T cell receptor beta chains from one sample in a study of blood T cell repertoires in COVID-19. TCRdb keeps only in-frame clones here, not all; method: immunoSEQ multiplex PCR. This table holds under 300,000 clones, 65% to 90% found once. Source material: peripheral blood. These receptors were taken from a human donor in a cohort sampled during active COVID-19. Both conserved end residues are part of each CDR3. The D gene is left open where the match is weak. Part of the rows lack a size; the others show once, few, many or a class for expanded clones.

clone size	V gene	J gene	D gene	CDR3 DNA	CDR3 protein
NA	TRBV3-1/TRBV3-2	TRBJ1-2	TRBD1	TGTGCCAGCAGCCCTCGACGGGACAGGGGCCATTCAACCTATGGCTACACCTTC	CASSPRRDRGHSTYGYTF
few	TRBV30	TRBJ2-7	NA	TGTGCCTGGATTGACAGGAGATTGCCCTACGAGCAGTACTTC	CAWIDRRLPYEQYF
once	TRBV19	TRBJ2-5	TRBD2	TGTGCCAGTAGTGCTCTAGCGGGAGGAGGAGAGACCCAGTACTTC	CASSALAGGGETQYF
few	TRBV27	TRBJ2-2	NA	TGTGCCAGCAGTTTCCGGGGAACCGGGGAGCTGTTTTTT	CASSFRGTGELFF
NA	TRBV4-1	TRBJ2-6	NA	TGCGCCAGCAGCCAAGATCCCAGGGCGTTTGGGGCCAACGTCCTGACTTTC	CASSQDPRAFGANVLTF
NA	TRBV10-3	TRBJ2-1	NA	TGTGCCACCTCACTTGACAATGAGCAGTTCTTC	CATSLDNEQFF
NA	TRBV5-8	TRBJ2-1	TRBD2	TGTGCCAGCAGCCCCATCATCACTAGCGGGAGTGCTGTGTACAATGAGCAGTTCTTC	CASSPIITSGSAVYNEQFF
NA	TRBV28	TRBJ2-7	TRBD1	TGTGCCAGCTACCCAGGGGGACCAAGGTACGAGCAGTACTTC	CASYPGGPRYEQYF
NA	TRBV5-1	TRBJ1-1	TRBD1	TGCGCCAGCAGCTCCGACAGGGACACTGAAGCTTTCTTT	CASSSDRDTEAFF
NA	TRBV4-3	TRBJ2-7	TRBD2	TGCGCCAGCAGCCAAATATCGACTAGCAAGCGCTACGAGCAGTACTTC	CASSQISTSKRYEQYF
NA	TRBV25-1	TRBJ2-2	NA	TGTGCCAGCAGTAAGGGGACCGGGGAGCTGTTTTTT	CASSKGTGELFF
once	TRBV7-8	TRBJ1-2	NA	TGTGCCAGCAGCTTTGACAGGTCTTATGGCTACACCTTC	CASSFDRSYGYTF
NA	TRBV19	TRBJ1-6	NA	TGTGCCAGTAGGGAACAAGTTGGGGGCAATTCACCCCTCCACTTT	CASREQVGGNSPLHF
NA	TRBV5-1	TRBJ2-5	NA	TGCGCCAGCAGCGGCGACCGGGTTGGCCACGAGACCCAGTACTTC	CASSGDRVGHETQYF
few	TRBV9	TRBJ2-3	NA	TGTGCCAGCAGCCCACTACTGGACAGTCCCACAGATACGCAGTATTTT	CASSPLLDSPTDTQYF
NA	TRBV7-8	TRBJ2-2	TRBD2	TGTGCCAGCAGCTTAGGGCGGCGGGAGTGGACCGGGGAGCTGTTTTTT	CASSLGRREWTGELFF
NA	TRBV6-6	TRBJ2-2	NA	TGTGCCAGCAGTTCTCGCCGAGACACCGGGGAGCTGTTTTTT	CASSSRRDTGELFF
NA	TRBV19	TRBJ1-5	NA	TGTGCCAGTAGTGTTGACAGGACACAGCCCCAGCATTTT	CASSVDRTQPQHF
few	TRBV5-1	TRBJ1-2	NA	TGCGCCAGCAGCTCGGGGGGCACCACTAACTATGGCTACACCTTC	CASSSGGTTNYGYTF
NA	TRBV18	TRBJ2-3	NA	TGTGCCAGCTCTCCCAGTTATGGAGATACGCAGTATTTT	CASSPSYGDTQYF
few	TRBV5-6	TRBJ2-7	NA	TGTGCCAGCAGCTTGGCCAAAAGGGGGTGGAGCTCCTACGAGCAGTACTTC	CASSLAKRGWSSYEQYF
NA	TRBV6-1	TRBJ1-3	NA	TGTGCCAGCAGTGAGGGACTGTACTCTGGAAACACCATATATTTT	CASSEGLYSGNTIYF
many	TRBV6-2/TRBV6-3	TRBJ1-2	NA	TGTGCCAGCAGTTACCCCTGGAGAAGGAACTATGGCTACACCTTC	CASSYPWRRNYGYTF
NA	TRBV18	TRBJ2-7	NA	TGTGCCAGCTCACCGAGAGGGAGGAACGAGCAGTACTTC	CASSPRGRNEQYF
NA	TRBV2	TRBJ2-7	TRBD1	TGTGCCAGCTCCGGGACAGGGGTGGGTTACGAGCAGTACTTC	CASSGTGVGYEQYF
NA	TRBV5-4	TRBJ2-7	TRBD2	TGTGCCAGCAGCTTCAGGCGGGGGGCAGGAGAGCAGTACTTC	CASSFRRGAGEQYF
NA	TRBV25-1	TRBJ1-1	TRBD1	TGTGCCAGCAGTGAAGCCGGGACAGGAGGAGCTTTCTTT	CASSEAGTGGAFF